The 18 T cell receptor beta chains below were found in one sample sequenced in a study of T cell changes during pregnancy in multiple sclerosis. Clones were sequenced by immunoSEQ multiplex PCR, and TCRdb holds only the in-frame ones, with some missing. This sample has about 24,000 clones, with more than 75% found just once. The specimen was CD8+ T cells from peripheral blood mononuclear cells, collected in the third trimester of pregnancy. These receptors were taken from a female donor in good health, enrolled as a control in a pregnancy study.

The rearrangement links TRBV10-3 to TRBJ1-3; D unclear. Germline-derived CDR1 and CDR2 are ENHRY and SYGVKD. The CDR3 is 15 residues long. V was pared by 8 bases and J by 0 bases, with 14 bases between. The CDR3 loop reads CAIEKRDSSGNTIYF. The DNA of the CDR3 is TGTGCCATCGAAAAAAGAGATTCCTCTGGAAACACCATATATTTT.

This sequence joins TRBV27 and TRBJ2-7; 9 bases match TRBD1. V shed 5 bases, J shed 3 bases, and the junction held 5 bases outside the gene matches. The CDR3 contains 14 residues. In germline, CDR1 is MNHEY, CDR2 SMNVEV (reference sequence). The CDR3 reads CASSPGQGGYEQYF. CDR3 coding DNA: TGTGCCAGCAGTCCGGGACAGGGAGGCTACGAGCAGTACTTC.

The chain has TRBV9 and TRBJ2-1, with TRBD2 matching 12 bases. The germline V gene encodes CDR1 SGDLS and CDR2 YYNGEE. The length of the CDR3 is 15 residues. V trimming: 3 bases; J trimming: 12 bases; junction bases outside the gene matches: 10. CDR3 DNA: TGTGCCAGCAGCGCACTAGCGGGGGGTCCCCTAGGGCAGTTCTTC. It specifies CASSALAGGPLGQFF.

V and J are TRBV5-4 and TRBJ1-4; the match to TRBD1 covers 12 bases. Germline loops: CDR1 SGHNT, CDR2 YYREEE (reference sequence). The CDR3 has 17 amino acids. The J segment lost 7 bases and the V segment lost 3 bases, leaving 10 bases of the junction unmatched. CDR3 in DNA: TGTGCCAGCAGCTCCCGGGACAGGGGGCGGTTTGGTGAAAAACTGTTTTTT. Translating it yields CASSSRDRGRFGEKLFF.

The chain joins TRBV15 to TRBJ1-5; D gene ambiguous. The length of the CDR3 is 13 residues. Per germline, CDR1 LNHNV and CDR2 YYDKDF (reference sequence). Trimming took 5 bases from V and 4 from J, leaving 9 bases between them. The CDR3 protein is CATSGLVNQPQHF. As DNA, the CDR3 is TGTGCCACCAGCGGGCTGGTGAATCAGCCCCAGCATTTT.

The chain uses TRBV6-6 and TRBJ1-2; a possible D gene is TRBD1 (5 bases). V lost 0 bases and J 7 bases, leaving 15 bases between the germline ends. The CDR3 spans 15 residues. CDR1 and CDR2 from the germline V gene are MNHNY and SVGAGI (reference sequence). In DNA, the CDR3 is TGTGCCAGCAGTTACTCGGGGGGTCTTGGGGGTGGCTACACCTTC. Its translation: CASSYSGGLGGGYTF.

This chain connects TRBV11-2 to TRBJ2-7, with TRBD2 identical over 11 bases. The length of the CDR3 is 18 residues. In germline, CDR1 is SGHAT, CDR2 FQNNGV. The ends lost 4 bases at V and 2 bases at J; junction bases unmatched: 13. CDR3 amino acids: CASSSVGLAGRVPYEQYF. The CDR3 DNA sequence: TGTGCCAGCAGCTCCGTCGGACTAGCGGGCCGGGTGCCCTACGAGCAGTACTTC.

The V gene is TRBV9, the J gene TRBJ1-3; D not certain. Germline V gene data show CDR1 as SGDLS and CDR2 as YYNGEE. The CDR3 sequence is 13 residues long. Between the trimmed V and J ends, which lost 4 bases and 0 bases, there was a span of 5 bases. Written as DNA, the CDR3 is TGTGCCAGCAGCCCAGTCTCTGGAAACACCATATATTTT. Translation: CASSPVSGNTIYF.

The V call is TRBV4-2, the J call TRBJ2-3, with D possibly TRBD2 on 6 matching bases. The CDR3 extends over 17 amino acids. Germline loops: CDR1 LGHNA, CDR2 YNFKEQ. Trimming took 4 bases from V and 1 from J, leaving 18 bases between them. The CDR3 loop is CASSRGVGGEGTDTQYF. The DNA for the CDR3 is TGTGCCAGCAGCCGGGGCGTGGGCGGGGAGGGCACAGATACGCAGTATTTT.

The chain combines TRBV5-6 with TRBJ2-5; 7 bases line up with TRBD1. The CDR3 sequence is 12 residues long. Per germline, CDR1 SGHDT and CDR2 YYEEEE. V was pared by 3 bases and J by 4 bases, with 0 bases of the junction left unmatched. CDR3 in amino acids: CASSWTGETQYF. In DNA, the CDR3 is TGTGCCAGCAGCTGGACAGGAGAGACCCAGTACTTC.

CDR3 loop: CASSPGDGPYEQYF. The CDR3 DNA reads as TGCGCCAGCAGCCCAGGGGACGGGCCCTACGAGCAGTACTTC. V usage is TRBV5-1 and J usage is TRBJ2-7, with D possibly TRBD1 on 6 matching bases. V dropped 4 bases and J dropped 2 bases, with 13 bases sitting between them. This CDR3 comprises 14 residues. Germline CDR1 and CDR2: SGHRS and YFSETQ. Supplemented by reference TRBV5-1 and TRBJ2-7, the full variable domain reads KAGVTQTPRYLIKTRGQQVTLSCSPISGHRSVSWYQQTPGQGLQFLFEYFSETQRNKGNFPGRFSGRQFSNSRSEMNVSTLELGDSALYLCASSPGDGPYEQYFGPGTRLTVT.

This chain uses TRBV28 with TRBJ2-7, with 10 bases that match TRBD2. J was trimmed by 3 bases and V by 5 bases; bases with no gene match: 7. CDR1 is MDHEN, CDR2 SYDVKM, per germline. The CDR3 is made up of 15 amino acids. This CDR3 is CASSLGLAVYYEQYF. Written as DNA, the CDR3 is TGTGCCAGCAGTCTAGGACTAGCGGTGTACTACGAGCAGTACTTC.

The V gene is TRBV15, the J gene TRBJ2-7; 8 nucleotides line up with TRBD1. CDR1 is LNHNV and CDR2 is YYDKDF in the germline V gene (reference sequence). CDR3 size: 15 residues. The ends lost 3 bases at V and 0 bases at J; junction bases unmatched: 4. The CDR3 nucleotides are TGTGCCACCAGCAGGGACAGGGACCCCTCCTACGAGCAGTACTTC. Translated: CATSRDRDPSYEQYF.

The rearrangement links TRBV7-6 to TRBJ1-5, with TRBD1 as a possible D gene (5 bases). Trimming stripped 11 bases from V and 2 bases from J, with 16 bases between. CDR3 length: 14 residues. Germline CDR1 and CDR2: SGHVS and FNYEAQ. In DNA form, the CDR3 reads TGTGCCTCAAGCGGGGGTAACGGCAATCAGCCCCAGCATTTT. Protein: CASSGGNGNQPQHF.

This rearrangement joins TRBV27 to TRBJ2-7; 11 positions match TRBD2. This CDR3 is built from 14 residues. V was clipped by 6 bases and J by 4 bases; unmatched bases: 5. Germline CDR1 and CDR2: MNHEY and SMNVEV (reference sequence). This CDR3 reads CASSLAGGKYEQYF. In nucleotides, the CDR3 is TGTGCCAGCAGCTTAGCGGGAGGGAAATACGAGCAGTACTTC.

V is TRBV27 and J is TRBJ2-7; 7 nucleotides align to TRBD2. CDR1 MNHEY and CDR2 SMNVEV come from the germline V gene (reference sequence). V shed 7 bases and J 7 bases; nucleotides not matched to a gene: 7. The CDR3 covers 12 residues. This CDR3 is CASTPGGGEQYF. CDR3 sequence (DNA): TGTGCCAGCACCCCGGGAGGAGGGGAGCAGTACTTC.

The chain has TRBV5-6 and TRBJ1-5, with D possibly TRBD1 on 6 matching bases. Trimming removed 4 bases from V and 4 bases from J, with 9 bases in between. Germline-derived CDR1 and CDR2 are SGHDT and YYEEEE. CDR3 length: 13 amino acids. CDR3 sequence: CASSRTDNQPQHF. The CDR3 nucleotides are TGTGCCAGCAGCCGGACAGATAATCAGCCCCAGCATTTT.

V is TRBV7-9 and J is TRBJ2-2, with D tentatively TRBD1 (5 bases). Germline-derived CDR1 and CDR2 are SEHNR and FQNEAQ (reference sequence). V lost 3 bases and J lost 5, with 13 bases in between. CDR3 length equals 15 residues. CDR3 coding DNA: TGTGCCAGCAGCTTTTCTCTAGACAGTACCGGGGAGCTGTTTTTT. It codes for CASSFSLDSTGELFF.